These T cell receptor beta chains were read from a single sample in a study of breast tumors, draining lymph nodes, adjacent tissues. TCRdb reprocessed the multiplex PCR reads via MiXCR and lists one record per CDR3 protein. The table includes approximately 230,000 distinct CDR3 sequences, nearly 35% detected once. The source material was axillary lymph node tissue. These receptors originate from a female donor with breast cancer. Some clones in this sample may be carry-over from other donors' samples. CDR3s include the opening cysteine and the closing phenylalanine or tryptophan. The order of the fields is V gene, J gene, CDR3 length, D gene, clone size, CDR3 protein, CDR3 DNA. A D gene is named only where the DNA matches it firmly. Not all rows give a size; the values are once, few, many and, for expanded clones, a class.

V: TRBV12-5
J: TRBJ2-2
length: 18
D: .
size: many
CDR3: CASGLPSGWSANTGELFF
DNA: TGTGCTAGTGGTTTGCCATCCGGTTGGAGTGCAAACACCGGGGAGCTGTTTTTT

V: TRBV7-3
J: TRBJ2-3
length: 17
D: .
size: few
CDR3: CASSSPPGGTSTDPQYF
DNA: TGTGCCAGCAGCTCACCCCCTGGGGGGACCAGCACAGATCCGCAGTATTTT

V: TRBV7-9
J: TRBJ2-1
length: 21
D: TRBD2
size: many
CDR3: CASSFARGLAGHFSSYNEQFF
DNA: TGTGCCAGCAGCTTCGCGCGGGGACTAGCGGGACATTTTAGCTCCTACAATGAGCAGTTCTTC

V: TRBV19
J: TRBJ2-1
length: 14
D: TRBD2
size: .
CDR3: CAASPSGGSNEQFF
DNA: TGTGCCGCGAGTCCTAGCGGGGGAAGTAATGAGCAGTTCTTC

V: TRBV7-6
J: TRBJ2-1
length: 15
D: .
size: many
CDR3: CASSLGGRGFDEQFF
DNA: TGTGCCAGCAGCTTAGGCGGCAGGGGTTTTGATGAGCAGTTCTTC

V: TRBV12-3/TRBV12-4
J: TRBJ1-4
length: 12
D: .
size: once
CDR3: CASTPGVEKLFF
DNA: TGTGCCAGCACCCCAGGGGTGGAAAAACTGTTTTTT

V: TRBV12-3/TRBV12-4
J: TRBJ2-7
length: 16
D: TRBD1
size: few
CDR3: CASSHSGTGVGNEQYF
DNA: TGTGCCAGCAGTCACTCCGGGACAGGGGTGGGTAACGAGCAGTACTTC

V: TRBV7-2
J: TRBJ2-3
length: 16
D: TRBD2
size: many
CDR3: CASSQVVAGITDTQYF
DNA: TGTGCCAGCAGCCAAGTCGTAGCGGGGATCACAGATACGCAGTATTTT

V: TRBV15
J: TRBJ1-6
length: 16
D: .
size: once
CDR3: CATSSTDIGDGSPLHF
DNA: TGTGCCACCAGCAGCACGGACATCGGGGACGGGTCACCCCTCCACTTT

V: TRBV3-1
J: TRBJ1-2
length: 13
D: .
size: .
CDR3: CASSQLDLGGYTF
DNA: TGTGCCAGCAGCCAATTAGACCTAGGTGGCTACACCTTC

V: TRBV2
J: TRBJ1-1
length: 13
D: .
size: few
CDR3: CASRTGGTTEAFF
DNA: TGTGCCAGCAGGACCGGTGGGACGACTGAAGCTTTCTTT

V: TRBV7-2
J: TRBJ2-5
length: 19
D: TRBD2
size: .
CDR3: CASSALGAGTSGGVETQYF
DNA: TGTGCCAGCAGCGCCCTGGGGGCCGGGACTAGCGGGGGGGTGGAGACCCAGTACTTC

V: TRBV24-1
J: TRBJ2-1
length: 15
D: TRBD2
size: many
CDR3: CATSERGTSSDEQFF
DNA: TGTGCCACCAGTGAAAGGGGGACTAGCTCCGATGAGCAGTTCTTC

V: TRBV19
J: TRBJ1-1
length: 14
D: .
size: few
CDR3: CASSIHRVNTEAFF
DNA: TGTGCCAGTAGTATACACAGGGTGAACACTGAAGCTTTCTTT

V: TRBV2
J: TRBJ1-5
length: 16
D: TRBD1
size: many
CDR3: CASRGVDRGLHQPQHF
DNA: TGTGCCAGCAGGGGGGTGGACAGGGGCCTACATCAGCCCCAGCATTTT

V: TRBV20-1
J: TRBJ1-1
length: 14
D: .
size: few
CDR3: CSARGQGRDTEAFF
DNA: TGCAGTGCTAGAGGGCAGGGGAGGGACACTGAAGCTTTCTTT

V: TRBV10-3
J: TRBJ1-3
length: 16
D: TRBD1
size: many
CDR3: CAISGGQANSGNTIYF
DNA: TGTGCCATCAGTGGGGGACAGGCCAACTCTGGAAACACCATATATTTT

V: TRBV15
J: TRBJ1-5
length: 14
D: .
size: many
CDR3: CATSRGGHNQPQHF
DNA: TGTGCCACCAGCAGGGGGGGACACAATCAGCCCCAGCATTTT

V: TRBV19
J: TRBJ2-2
length: 16
D: TRBD2
size: many
CDR3: CASSMRGGAGTGELFF
DNA: TGTGCCAGTAGTATGCGCGGGGGGGCGGGCACCGGGGAGCTGTTTTTT

V: TRBV19
J: TRBJ1-1
length: 15
D: .
size: .
CDR3: CASSIGPMLNTEAFF
DNA: TGTGCCAGTAGTATAGGCCCGATGCTGAACACTGAAGCTTTCTTT

V: TRBV28
J: TRBJ1-6
length: 17
D: .
size: few
CDR3: CASNSLGASSYNSPLHF
DNA: TGTGCCAGCAATTCCCTGGGAGCCAGCTCCTATAATTCACCCCTCCACTTT

V: TRBV10-1
J: TRBJ1-6
length: 14
D: TRBD1
size: many
CDR3: CASSEDRDGSPLHF
DNA: TGCGCCAGCAGTGAGGACAGGGACGGTTCACCCCTCCACTTT

V: TRBV7-8
J: TRBJ1-2
length: 15
D: .
size: many
CDR3: CASSPISGTPYGYTF
DNA: TGTGCCAGCAGCCCCATCAGTGGGACACCCTATGGCTACACCTTC

V: TRBV5-4
J: TRBJ1-4
length: 15
D: TRBD1
size: .
CDR3: CASSLRTGPNEKLFF
DNA: TGTGCCAGCAGCTTGAGGACAGGGCCTAATGAAAAACTGTTTTTT

V: TRBV12-5
J: TRBJ1-2
length: 13
D: .
size: many
CDR3: CASGSQTFYGYTF
DNA: TGTGCTAGTGGTTCCCAGACGTTCTATGGCTACACCTTC

V: TRBV24-1
J: TRBJ2-1
length: 15
D: TRBD1
size: many
CDR3: CATSIPGQGVGEQFF
DNA: TGTGCCACCAGTATTCCGGGACAGGGGGTAGGGGAGCAGTTCTTC

V: TRBV24-1
J: TRBJ1-2
length: 16
D: TRBD1
size: .
CDR3: CATSDLRDRLHYGYTF
DNA: TGTGCCACCAGTGATTTGAGGGACAGGTTGCACTATGGCTACACCTTC

V: TRBV7-3
J: TRBJ2-7
length: 15
D: .
size: many
CDR3: CASSLFPAEAYEQYF
DNA: TGTGCCAGCAGCTTATTCCCCGCGGAAGCCTACGAGCAGTACTTC

V: TRBV5-1
J: TRBJ2-5
length: 14
D: .
size: .
CDR3: CASSQGWEQETQYF
DNA: TGCGCCAGCAGCCAAGGCTGGGAACAAGAGACCCAGTACTTC

V: TRBV29-1
J: TRBJ1-2
length: 13
D: .
size: many
CDR3: CSVATRANYGYTF
DNA: TGCAGCGTTGCGACGAGAGCTAACTATGGCTACACCTTC

V: TRBV6-5
J: TRBJ1-5
length: 14
D: .
size: .
CDR3: CASSYRQANQPQHF
DNA: TGTGCCAGCAGTTACCGGCAGGCCAATCAGCCCCAGCATTTT

V: TRBV20-1
J: TRBJ2-1
length: 12
D: .
size: many
CDR3: CSASLSSNEQFF
DNA: TGCAGTGCTAGTTTGTCGAGCAACGAGCAGTTCTTC

V: TRBV7-9
J: TRBJ2-3
length: 16
D: .
size: many
CDR3: CASSLGRDPFTDTQYF
DNA: TGTGCCAGCAGCTTAGGTAGGGACCCCTTCACAGATACGCAGTATTTT

V: TRBV20-1
J: TRBJ2-3
length: 14
D: .
size: once
CDR3: CSAREGGNTDTQYF
DNA: TGCAGTGCTAGGGAGGGAGGAAACACAGATACGCAGTATTTT

V: TRBV20-1
J: TRBJ1-2
length: 11
D: .
size: many
CDR3: CSAPEVYGYTF
DNA: TGCAGTGCCCCAGAGGTCTATGGCTACACCTTC

V: TRBV2
J: TRBJ1-5
length: 12
D: .
size: many
CDR3: CASSLGDQPQHF
DNA: TGTGCCAGCAGTTTGGGGGATCAGCCCCAGCATTTT

V: TRBV9
J: TRBJ2-3
length: 15
D: TRBD1
size: .
CDR3: CASSGGQGLSDTQYF
DNA: TGTGCCAGCAGCGGGGGACAGGGATTGTCAGATACGCAGTATTTT

V: TRBV7-9
J: TRBJ2-3
length: 19
D: .
size: .
CDR3: CASSLMSGDGAVSTDTQYF
DNA: TGTGCCAGCAGCTTAATGTCGGGTGACGGGGCAGTAAGCACAGATACGCAGTATTTT

V: TRBV9
J: TRBJ2-3
length: 19
D: TRBD2
size: few
CDR3: CASSPLGRLAGTSTDTQYF
DNA: TGTGCCAGCAGCCCCCTCGGGAGACTAGCGGGTACTAGCACAGATACGCAGTATTTT

V: TRBV7-6
J: TRBJ1-2
length: 15
D: TRBD1
size: many
CDR3: CASSSLSGTARGYTF
DNA: TGTGCCAGCAGCTCTTTATCCGGGACAGCCAGGGGCTACACCTTC

V: TRBV30
J: TRBJ2-7
length: 15
D: TRBD2
size: many
CDR3: CAWSVLAGPPYEQYF
DNA: TGTGCCTGGAGTGTCTTAGCGGGACCTCCCTACGAGCAGTACTTC

V: TRBV24-1
J: TRBJ2-1
length: 15
D: .
size: .
CDR3: CASSSGRQFYNEQFF
DNA: TGTGCCAGCAGCTCCGGACGACAGTTTTACAATGAGCAGTTCTTC

V: TRBV7-9
J: TRBJ2-5
length: 15
D: TRBD1
size: .
CDR3: CASSLPGQSQEAQHF
DNA: TGTGCCAGCAGCCTCCCGGGACAGAGCCAAGAGGCCCAGCACTTC

V: TRBV7-2
J: TRBJ2-7
length: 14
D: .
size: many
CDR3: CASSFSSGVGEQYF
DNA: TGTGCCAGCAGCTTCTCATCAGGGGTGGGTGAGCAGTACTTC

V: TRBV12-5
J: TRBJ2-6
length: 15
D: .
size: .
CDR3: CASRLQGTGANVLTF
DNA: TGTGCCAGCAGACTCCAGGGGACAGGGGCCAACGTCCTGACTTTC

V: TRBV2
J: TRBJ2-3
length: 14
D: .
size: many
CDR3: CASIRGSRTDTQYF
DNA: TGTGCCAGCATCCGGGGCTCCCGCACAGATACGCAGTATTTT